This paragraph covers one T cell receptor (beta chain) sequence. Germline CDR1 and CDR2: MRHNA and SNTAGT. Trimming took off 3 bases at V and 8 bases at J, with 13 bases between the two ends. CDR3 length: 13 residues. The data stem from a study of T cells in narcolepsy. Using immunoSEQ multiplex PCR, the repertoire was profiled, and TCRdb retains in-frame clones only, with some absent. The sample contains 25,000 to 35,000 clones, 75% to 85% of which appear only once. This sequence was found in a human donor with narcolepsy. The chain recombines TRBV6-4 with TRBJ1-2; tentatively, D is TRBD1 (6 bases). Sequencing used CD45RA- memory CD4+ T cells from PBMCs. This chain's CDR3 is CASSDEGVGGYTF. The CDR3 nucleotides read TGTGCCAGCAGTGATGAGGGGGTAGGAGGCTACACCTTC.